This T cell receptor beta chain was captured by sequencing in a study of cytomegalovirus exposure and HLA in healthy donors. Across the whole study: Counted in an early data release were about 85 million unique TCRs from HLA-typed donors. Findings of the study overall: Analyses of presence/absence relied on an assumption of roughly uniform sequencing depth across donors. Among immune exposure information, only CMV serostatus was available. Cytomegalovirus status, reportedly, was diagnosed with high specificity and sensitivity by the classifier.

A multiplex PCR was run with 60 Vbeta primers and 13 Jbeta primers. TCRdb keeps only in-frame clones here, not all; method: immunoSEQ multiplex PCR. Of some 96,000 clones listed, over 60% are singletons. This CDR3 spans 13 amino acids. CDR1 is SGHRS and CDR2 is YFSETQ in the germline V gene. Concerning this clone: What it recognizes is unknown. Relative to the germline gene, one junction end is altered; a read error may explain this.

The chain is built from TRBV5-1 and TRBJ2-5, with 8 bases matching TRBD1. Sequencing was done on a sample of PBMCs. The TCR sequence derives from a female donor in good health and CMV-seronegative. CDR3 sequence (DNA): TGCGCCAGCAGCGCGGACAGGGTAGAGGCCCAGTACTTC. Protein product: CASSADRVEAQYF.